This T cell receptor (beta chain) was captured by sequencing in a study of siplizumab effects on memory and regulatory T cells. General study points: There was no confirmation of the suppressive function of proliferating Tregs from siplizumab cultures. Roughly 75-97% of proliferating CD4+ or CD8+ clones lacked a naive or memory phenotype that could be assigned. The diversity of naive T cells seemed greater than that of memory cells, and their alloresponse contribution seemed major.

This CDR3 spans 19 amino acids. Concerning this clone itself: Its antigen remains unknown.

Measured with immunoSEQ multiplex PCR; TCRdb has only the in-frame clones, and not every one. The sample lists 95,000 to 100,000 clones; about 90% were seen once. The chain has TRBV21-1 and TRBJ2-6. TRBV21-1 is a listed pseudogene. Sequencing used non-Treg CD4+ T cells sorted from blood. This sequence was found in a human donor in good health. The CDR3 sequence: CASSKSGLWEGAGANVLTF. For the CDR3, the DNA is TGTGCCAGCAGCAAATCCGGCTTATGGGAGGGGGCCGGGGCCAACGTCCTGACTTTC.